The clone carrying this T cell receptor (beta chain) has a handful of counts. The data derive from a study of CD8 T cells in ankylosing spondylitis. Quantitative barcoded 5'-RACE was used to prepare TCR beta libraries. TCRdb reprocessed the 5' RACE reads via MiXCR and lists one record per CDR3 protein. The sample comprises a few hundred thousand distinct CDR3 sequences, roughly a tenth of which are singletons, and 21% rests with the top ten. This CDR3 has 13 residues. Trimming took 3 bases from V and 6 from J, leaving 9 bases between them. Germline V CDR1 and CDR2: SGHTA, FQGTGA. This clonotype was obtained from a male donor with ankylosing spondylitis or in good health (not recorded which). The chain combines TRBV7-3 with TRBJ1-5; the D is unclear. Sequencing was carried out using blood, either unsorted or a sorted T cell fraction (not recorded which). The CDR3 DNA reads as TGTGCCAGCAGCTTCGGGGTTGGTCAGCCCCAGCATTTT. Its translation is CASSFGVGQPQHF.